These T cell receptor beta chains were read from a single sample in a study of blood T cells in healthy people across ages. In TCRdb, the 5' RACE reads were re-called with MiXCR into one record per CDR3 protein. The table shows about 1.6 million distinct CDR3 sequences, with about 31% occurring only once. Specimen: blood. These receptors were obtained from a woman aged 25 to 39 in good health. Each CDR3 is given without its conserved first and last residue.

V	J	length	CDR3
TRBV20-1	TRBJ2-1	11	SADGTNYNEQF
TRBV7-2	TRBJ2-7	13	ASSPGGLAFYEQY
TRBV5-1	TRBJ2-3	13	ASSQGGQPVDTQY
TRBV24-1	TRBJ2-3	18	ATSDAARGLAGGTPSAQY
TRBV5-1	TRBJ2-7	12	ASSLPSGSSEQY
TRBV7-8	TRBJ2-3	16	ASSHWGGSGRRSDMQY
TRBV20-1	TRBJ2-1	15	SARRPGTGGLGNEQF
TRBV29-1	TRBJ1-2	9	SGGTNYGYT
TRBV20-1	TRBJ1-5	12	SAGLQGVIQPQH
TRBV6-5	TRBJ2-5	10	ASSYSGDRQY
TRBV5-6	NA	10	ASGLADYEQY
TRBV2	TRBJ2-1	14	ASSAPAGGQYNEQF
TRBV24-1	TRBJ2-3	13	ATSDPQGAGDTQY
TRBV7-2	TRBJ2-1	12	ASTQGAFHNEQF
TRBV4-2	TRBJ2-7	14	ASSRGAGGPTYEQY
TRBV4-1	TRBJ2-7	14	ASSQSIQGTPYEQY
TRBV4-1	TRBJ1-5	13	ASRGGLGSNQPQH
TRBV6-1	NA	11	ASSARSLYEQY
TRBV27	TRBJ2-2	10	ASSSLAGELF
TRBV7-6	TRBJ2-7	12	ASSSGTSSGEQY
TRBV5-1	TRBJ1-1	10	ASTLTGGKAF
TRBV29-1	TRBJ1-2	12	SADPGQGLSGYT
TRBV6-6	TRBJ2-7	13	ASSATSGISYEQY
TRBV29-1	TRBJ2-1	10	SVDLTYNEQF
TRBV29-1	TRBJ1-1	8	SVGITEAF
TRBV20-1	TRBJ2-1	13	SARDARGGYNEQF
TRBV5-1	TRBJ2-7	13	ASSSSFGFSYEQY
TRBV27	TRBJ2-1	13	ASSLTSGGPNEQF
TRBV5-1	TRBJ2-7	12	ASSLVKGTYEQY
TRBV5-5	TRBJ2-7	13	ASSPPDRGLYEQY
TRBV30	TRBJ1-5	12	AWSGTLMDQPQH
TRBV28	TRBJ2-7	12	ASTTGLLFYEQY
TRBV5-1	TRBJ2-6	15	ASSNGQTTSGANVLT
TRBV6-5	TRBJ1-2	16	ASSYGRVRGPTDYGYT
TRBV14	TRBJ1-2	12	ASSQAGAPYGYT
TRBV7-9	TRBJ2-2	12	ASSSGKVTGELF
TRBV15	TRBJ2-3	14	ATSRGSGGLTDTQY
TRBV5-1	TRBJ2-1	16	ASSHGTSGSPYYNEQF
TRBV24-1	TRBJ2-1	14	ATSEVASGRYNEQF
TRBV28	TRBJ1-2	12	ASSTGGGAYGYT